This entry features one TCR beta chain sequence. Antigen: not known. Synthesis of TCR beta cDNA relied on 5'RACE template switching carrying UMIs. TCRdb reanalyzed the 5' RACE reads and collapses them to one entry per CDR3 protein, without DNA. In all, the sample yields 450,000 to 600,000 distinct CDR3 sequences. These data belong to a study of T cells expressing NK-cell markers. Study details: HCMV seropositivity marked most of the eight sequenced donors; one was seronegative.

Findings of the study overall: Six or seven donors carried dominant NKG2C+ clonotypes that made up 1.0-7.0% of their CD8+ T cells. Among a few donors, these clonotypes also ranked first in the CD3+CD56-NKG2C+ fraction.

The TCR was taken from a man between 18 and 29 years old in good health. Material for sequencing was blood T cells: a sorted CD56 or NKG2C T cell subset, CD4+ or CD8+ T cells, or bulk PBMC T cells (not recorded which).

The CDR3 protein is CASSYGQGAAKNIQYF. The chain links TRBV6-2 or TRBV6-3 to TRBJ2-4; TCRdb calls TRBD1, which cannot be checked without DNA. CDR1 MNHEY and CDR2 SVGEGT come from the germline V gene. The CDR3 runs 16 residues.